This is a list of T cell receptor beta chains from one sample in a study of human T cells and chemical hapten exposure. TCRdb re-analysed the RACE reads in MiXCR, keeping a single row per CDR3 protein. The table shows about 350,000 distinct CDR3 sequences, with roughly 6% occurring only once. This sample comprised whole blood, obtained in connection with sensitization to the hapten diphenylcyclopropenone (DPC). These receptors all stem from a woman between 18 and 29 years old with alopecia areata. Some clones in this sample may be carry-over from other donors' samples. CDR3s include the opening cysteine and the closing phenylalanine or tryptophan. A D gene is named only where the DNA matches it firmly. Clone size, where shown, is once, few, many, or a class for clones that have expanded.

v_gene	len	abundance	j_gene	d_gene	CDR3nt	CDR3aa
TRBV6-6	13	few	TRBJ1-6	-	TGTGCCAGCGGGGCCTCCACCAATTCACCCCTCCACTTT	CASGASTNSPLHF
TRBV20-1	13	-	TRBJ1-5	TRBD1	TGCAGCCTAGACAGGGATAGCAATCAGCCCCAGCATTTT	CSLDRDSNQPQHF
TRBV3-1	14	few	TRBJ1-5	-	TGTGCCAGCAGCCCAAACCCAGGGTTCCAGCCCCAGCATTTT	CASSPNPGFQPQHF
TRBV6-5	15	few	TRBJ1-6	-	TGTGCCAGCAGTTACTCGTATCGGGTAGGGTCACCCCTCCACTTT	CASSYSYRVGSPLHF
TRBV5-5	15	many	TRBJ2-3	TRBD2	TGTGCCAGCAGTTACACTAGCGGGGGAGCATATACGCAGTATTTT	CASSYTSGGAYTQYF
TRBV5-5	16	few	TRBJ2-2	-	TGTGCCAGCAGCTTGGGGCAGGGCATTGAGGACGGGGAGCTGTTTTTT	CASSLGQGIEDGELFF
TRBV4-1	17	few	TRBJ1-5	-	TGCGCCAGCAGCCAAGAGGGGACGGACTATAGCAATCAGCCCCAGCATTTT	CASSQEGTDYSNQPQHF
TRBV7-2	18	many	TRBJ2-3	-	TGTGCCAGCAGCTTAGGGGTAGCGGAGGGATGGAGCACAGATACGCAGTATTTT	CASSLGVAEGWSTDTQYF
TRBV14	15	few	TRBJ2-5	-	TGTGCCAGCAGCCCGAACCCGTCCCTGAGGGGGGCCCAGTACTTC	CASSPNPSLRGAQYF
TRBV7-9	12	many	TRBJ1-6	TRBD1	TGTGCCAGCAGCTTAGGAGGGGGCCCCCTCCACTTT	CASSLGGGPLHF
TRBV4-3	16	many	TRBJ1-2	TRBD1	TGCGCCAGCAGCCAAGACGTGACAGGGTGGAACTATGGCTACACCTTC	CASSQDVTGWNYGYTF
TRBV15	18	many	TRBJ2-3	TRBD2	TGTGCCACCAGCAGAGATTTCGGGGGGGGGCGAGGCTCAGATACGCAGTATTTT	CATSRDFGGGRGSDTQYF
TRBV6-2/TRBV6-3	14	many	TRBJ2-7	TRBD2	TGTGCCAGCAGTTACTCTCTAGCGGGATACGAGCAGTACTTC	CASSYSLAGYEQYF
TRBV12-3/TRBV12-4	15	many	TRBJ1-5	-	TGTGCCAGCAGTCTCACCCATGGGGGCAATCAGCCCCAGCATTTT	CASSLTHGGNQPQHF
TRBV15	14	many	TRBJ1-2	-	TGTGCCACCAGCAGAGATGGACAGTACTATGGCTACACCTTC	CATSRDGQYYGYTF
TRBV12-3/TRBV12-4	14	-	TRBJ2-4	TRBD1	TGTGCCAGCAGCCCTCGACAGGGGGGGAACATTCAGTACTTC	CASSPRQGGNIQYF
TRBV7-2	14	few	TRBJ2-1	TRBD2	TGTGCCAGCAGGGGGACTAGCGGGGCACGGGAGCAGTTCTTC	CASRGTSGAREQFF
TRBV7-4	11	many	TRBJ1-1	-	TGTGCCAGCACCTCGAAAACTGAAGCTTTCTTT	CASTSKTEAFF
TRBV12-3/TRBV12-4	16	many	TRBJ2-7	-	TGTGCCAGCTCCCCCTGGGGGGCGGGGGAGGCCTACGAGCAGTACTTC	CASSPWGAGEAYEQYF
TRBV6-5	14	few	TRBJ1-2	TRBD1	TGTGCCAGCAATCGAAACAGGGGGCACTATGGCTACACCTTC	CASNRNRGHYGYTF
TRBV20-1	17	-	TRBJ2-7	TRBD2	TGCAGTGCTAGAGTTGCTAGCGGGGGGACCAGCTCCTACGAGCAGTACTTC	CSARVASGGTSSYEQYF
TRBV20-1	15	few	TRBJ2-3	TRBD2	TGCAGTGCTAGAGATTCTCGCGGGGGGCTGGATACGCAGTATTTT	CSARDSRGGLDTQYF
TRBV2	13	many	TRBJ1-5	-	TGTGCCAGCACAGATATCGGCAATCAGCCCCAGCATTTT	CASTDIGNQPQHF
TRBV2	13	few	TRBJ1-5	TRBD1	TGTGCCAGCAGATACAGGGGTCGACAGCCCCAGCATTTT	CASRYRGRQPQHF
TRBV12-3/TRBV12-4	13	many	TRBJ1-2	TRBD1	TGTGCCAGCAGTTTAACAGGGGCCGATGGCTACACCTTC	CASSLTGADGYTF
TRBV6-5	12	many	TRBJ1-1	-	TGTGCCAGCAGCCGTGGGAACACTGAAGCTTTCTTT	CASSRGNTEAFF
TRBV5-6	16	-	TRBJ1-5	TRBD1	TGTGCCAGCAGCGACCGGGACAGGGGGCCGGGGCAGCCCCAGCATTTT	CASSDRDRGPGQPQHF